This paragraph covers one T cell receptor (beta chain) sequence. Generated by immunoSEQ multiplex PCR, the TCRdb table keeps only in-frame clones and is missing some. The table has about 73,000 clones, around 89% seen once. The data derive from a study of OX40 agonist ivuxolimab in advanced cancers. CDR1 and CDR2 from the germline V gene are SGHDT and YYEEEE. The length of the CDR3 is 13 residues. This TCR came from an adult with an advanced solid tumor such as melanoma, head and neck, liver or kidney cancer. The material was CD4+ or CD8+ T cells sorted from blood, obtained in a trial of the OX40 agonist ivuxolimab. The chain uses TRBV5-6 and TRBJ2-5; 9 bases match TRBD2. The J call may be in error: the DNA end matches TRBJ2-7 better. CDR3 sequence reads: CASSVLAGYEQYF. In nucleotides, the CDR3 is TGTGCCAGCAGCGTGCTAGCGGGATACGAGCAGTACTTC.